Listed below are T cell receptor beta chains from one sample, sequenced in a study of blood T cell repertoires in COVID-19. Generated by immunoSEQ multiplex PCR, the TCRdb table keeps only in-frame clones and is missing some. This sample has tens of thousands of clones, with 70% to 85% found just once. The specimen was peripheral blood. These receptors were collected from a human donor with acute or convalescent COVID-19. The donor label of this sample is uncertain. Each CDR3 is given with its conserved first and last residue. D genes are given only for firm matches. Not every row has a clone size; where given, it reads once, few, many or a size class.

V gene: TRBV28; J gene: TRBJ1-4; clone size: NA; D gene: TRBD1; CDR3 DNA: TGTGCCAGCAGTTTCCTCCGGGACAGGTATCATGCAACTAATGAAAAACTGTTTTTT; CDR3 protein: CASSFLRDRYHATNEKLFF
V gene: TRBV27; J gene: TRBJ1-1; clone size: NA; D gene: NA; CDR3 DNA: TGTGCCAGCAGTTTAAAAGTCCAGGGCACGAGTCACGCTTTCTTT; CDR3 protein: CASSLKVQGTSHAFF
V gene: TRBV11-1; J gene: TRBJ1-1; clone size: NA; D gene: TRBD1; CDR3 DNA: TGTGCCAGCAGCTTAAACGGACAGGGGACCACTGAAGCTTTCTTT; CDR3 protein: CASSLNGQGTTEAFF
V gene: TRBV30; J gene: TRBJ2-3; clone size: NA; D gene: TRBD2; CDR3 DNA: TGTGCCTGGAGTAACGGGGGGGCAGATACGCAGTATTTT; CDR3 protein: CAWSNGGADTQYF
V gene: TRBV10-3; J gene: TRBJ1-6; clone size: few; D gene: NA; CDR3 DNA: TGTGCCATCAGTGAGGCTGAGAATTCACCCCTCCACTTT; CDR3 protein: CAISEAENSPLHF
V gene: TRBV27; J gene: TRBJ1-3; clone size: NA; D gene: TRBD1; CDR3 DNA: TGTGCCAGCAGTTCCTACAGGGGGGACTCTGGAAACACCATATATTTT; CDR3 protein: CASSSYRGDSGNTIYF
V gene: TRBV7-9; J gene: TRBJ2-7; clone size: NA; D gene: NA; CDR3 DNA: TGTGCCAGCAGCTCCCTCAGCCGAGACACCGGCAAGCAGTACTTC; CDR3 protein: CASSSLSRDTGKQYF
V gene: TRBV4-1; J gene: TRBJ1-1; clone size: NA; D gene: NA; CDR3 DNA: TGCGCCAGCAGTCCAGATGGACAGACGAACACTGAAGCTTTCTTT; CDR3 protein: CASSPDGQTNTEAFF
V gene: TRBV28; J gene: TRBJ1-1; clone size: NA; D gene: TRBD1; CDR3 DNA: TGTGCCGCCGCAGGCGGACAGGGTTTAAGAGCTTTCTTT; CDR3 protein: CAAAGGQGLRAFF
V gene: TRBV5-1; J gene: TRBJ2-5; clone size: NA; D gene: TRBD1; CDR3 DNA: TGCGCCAGCAGCTTCGGACAGGGGGCTGCAGAGACCCAGTACTTC; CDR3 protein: CASSFGQGAAETQYF
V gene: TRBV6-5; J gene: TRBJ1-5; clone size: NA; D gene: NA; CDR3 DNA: TGTGCCAGCAGTTCGACGGGTGGGAGCAATCAGCCCCAGCATTTT; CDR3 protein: CASSSTGGSNQPQHF
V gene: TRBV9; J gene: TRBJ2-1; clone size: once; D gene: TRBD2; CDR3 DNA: TGTGCCAGCAGCGCCGGGACTAGCGGCAGGGAGCAGTTCTTC; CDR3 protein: CASSAGTSGREQFF
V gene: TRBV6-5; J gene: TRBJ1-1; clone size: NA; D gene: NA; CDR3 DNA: TGTGCCAGCAGTTACGCCGCGGGAGTACGCACTGAAGCTTTCTTT; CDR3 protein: CASSYAAGVRTEAFF
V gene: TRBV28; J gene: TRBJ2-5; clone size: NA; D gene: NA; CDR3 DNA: TGTGCCACCGCTGACGGGACAAAGGGTAGGGGGTCCCAAGAGACCCAGTACTTC; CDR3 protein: CATADGTKGRGSQETQYF
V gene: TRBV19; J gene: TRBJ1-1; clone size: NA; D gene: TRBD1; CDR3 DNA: TGTGCCAGTAGTCCCCCAGGACAGGGGGATGTCACTGAAGCTTTCTTT; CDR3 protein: CASSPPGQGDVTEAFF
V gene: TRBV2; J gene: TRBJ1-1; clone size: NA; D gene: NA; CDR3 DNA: TGTGCCAGTTCGTTACAACAGTTAATGAACACTGAAGCTTTCTTT; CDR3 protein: CASSLQQLMNTEAFF
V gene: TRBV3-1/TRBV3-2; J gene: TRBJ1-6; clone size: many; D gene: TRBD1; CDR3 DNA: TGTGCCAGCAGCCAAGGGGCAGGGGGGATTTCACCCCTCCACTTT; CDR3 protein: CASSQGAGGISPLHF